This T cell receptor (beta chain) was captured by sequencing in a study of PD-L1 blockade in urothelial cancer. Clones were read by immunoSEQ multiplex PCR, and TCRdb kept only the in-frame ones, dropping some. The sample has 55,000 to 80,000 clones; 75% to 90% are singletons. Documented time point: pretreatment peripheral blood. The CDR3 length is 13 residues. Trimming stripped 5 bases from V and 2 bases from J, with 10 bases between. Sequences were derived from PBMCs, sampled around atezolizumab (anti-PD-L1) treatment. This TCR came from a man aged 60 to 69 with urothelial cancer. This chain connects TRBV5-3 to TRBJ1-2; no clear D gene. TRBV5-3 is classed as an ORF, of uncertain function. CDR3 coding DNA: TGTGCCAGAAGTTTAACAGAAAACTATGGCTACACCTTC. Its translation: CARSLTENYGYTF.